This T cell receptor (beta chain) was profiled in a study of blood T cell repertoires in COVID-19. Study-wide context: The United States, Italy and Spain were the sources of the acute and convalescent COVID-19 samples. T cells, B-cell-depleted T cells, or PBMCs supplied cDNA or gDNA.

The CDR3 sequence is 15 residues long. J was trimmed by 6 bases and V by 4 bases; bases with no gene match: 9. From germline, CDR1 is MNHNY and CDR2 SVGAGI (reference sequence). Source study methods: For nucleated cells, counts were estimated from reference gene primer amplification. Profiling relied on immunoSEQ multiplex PCR, and the TCRdb table lists in-frame clones only, not all of them. V and J calls and clone size are copied from that table; D and trimming were computed from the DNA. The sample consists of about 59,000 clones, 80% to 95% of them appearing once. The rearrangement joins TRBV6-6 to TRBJ2-1; 7 bases are shared with TRBD2. The clonotype comes from an elderly man with acute or convalescent COVID-19. Sequencing used peripheral blood. In nucleotides, the CDR3 is TGTGCCAGCAGTTCCGGACTAGTGGGTCGCAATGAGCAGTTCTTC. This gives the protein CASSSGLVGRNEQFF.